Listed here are 25 T cell receptor beta chains from one sample, sequenced in a study. MiXCR was run by TCRdb on the RT-PCR reads, yielding one entry per CDR3 protein. The sample consists of hundreds of thousands of distinct CDR3 sequences, approximately 14% of them appearing once. Sequencing was done on a sample of memory CD4+ T cells from blood. The source of these receptors is a female donor in good health, serving as a healthy control.

This clonotype was observed a few times. The chain uses TRBV7-9 and TRBJ2-2, with D hard to call. Looked up from germline, CDR1 is SEHNR and CDR2 is FQNEAQ (reference sequence). The CDR3 has 14 residues. Trimming stripped 2 bases from V and 1 base from J, with 5 bases between. The CDR3 region has the DNA TGTGCCAGCAGCTTAATGTGGAACACCGGGGAGCTGTTTTTT. Translation gives CASSLMWNTGELFF.

This clonotype was found many times. This chain connects TRBV4-3 to TRBJ2-7; no firm D call. V lost 1 base and J lost 1, with 11 bases in between. Germline V CDR1 and CDR2: LGHNA, YSLEER. The CDR3 is made up of 15 amino acids. As DNA, the CDR3 is TGCGCCAGCAGCCAAGCCTACCAGGAGTCCTACGAGCAGTACTTC. Its translation is CASSQAYQESYEQYF.

Points on this clonotype: With a much larger clone just one base away, this may be a read error. This chain connects TRBV4-1 to TRBJ1-1; no clear D. Trimming took off 4 bases at V and 3 bases at J, with 12 bases between the two ends. The length of the CDR3 is 14 residues. Germline V gene sequence: CDR1 MGHRA, CDR2 YSYEKL. This CDR3 is CASSRTPHDTEAFF. CDR3 nucleotide sequence: TGCGCCAGCAGCCGGACCCCCCATGACACTGAAGCTTTCTTT.

In this sample, this clonotype turned up many times. The chain has TRBV6-5 and TRBJ2-7; TRBD1 agrees at 8 bases. This CDR3 has 16 residues. With 6 bases clipped from V and 0 bases from J, the junction kept 10 bases outside the gene matches. Germline values: CDR1 MNHEY, CDR2 SVGAGI. The CDR3 DNA is TGTGCCAGCAGCACAACCCTCGGGACAGGCTCCTACGAGCAGTACTTC. This sequence encodes CASSTTLGTGSYEQYF.

A few counts support this clonotype. The CDR3: CASSPTWDRLNEQFF. The CDR3 bases are TGTGCCAGCAGCCCAACCTGGGACAGACTCAATGAGCAGTTCTTC. The chain uses TRBV7-3 and TRBJ2-1, with TRBD1 identical over 7 bases. This CDR3 has 15 residues. With V trimmed by 5 bases and J by 6 bases, 10 bases remained unmatched. In germline, CDR1 is SGHTA, CDR2 FQGTGA.

The rearrangement joins TRBV19 to TRBJ2-7; 8 nucleotides line up with TRBD1. The germline gives CDR1 LNHDA, CDR2 SQIVND (reference sequence). V lost 3 bases, J lost 5 bases, and 3 bases stayed unmatched. The CDR3 consists of 13 residues. The chain's CDR3 is CASSIQGADEQYF. CDR3 coding DNA: TGTGCCAGTAGTATTCAGGGGGCGGACGAGCAGTACTTC.

This chain links TRBV6-5 with TRBJ1-2; TRBD1 might be the D (5 bases). The CDR3 has 13 amino acids. Germline V gene sequence: CDR1 MNHEY, CDR2 SVGAGI. V dropped 4 bases and J dropped 3 bases, with 9 bases sitting between them. DNA for the CDR3: TGTGCCAGCAGTTCGACAGATGACTATGGCTACACCTTC. Protein: CASSSTDDYGYTF.

This clonotype was counted a few times. This chain links TRBV20-1 with TRBJ2-1, with D tentatively TRBD2 (5 bases). With 4 bases removed from V and 2 bases from J, the gap between germline ends came to 12 bases. Germline V gene lookup returns CDR1 DFQATT and CDR2 SNEGSKA (reference sequence). This CDR3 spans 14 amino acids. CDR3: CSATQRTAYNEQFF. DNA of the CDR3: TGCAGTGCTACTCAGCGGACCGCCTACAATGAGCAGTTCTTC.

The J gene is TRBJ2-5, the V gene TRBV5-4; D not certain. V shed 4 bases and J shed 1 base, with 17 bases lying between them. CDR1 and CDR2 (germline): SGHNT, YYREEE (reference sequence). The CDR3 is 16 residues long. The CDR3 protein is CASSPWAGNLQETQYF. CDR3 sequence (DNA): TGTGCCAGCAGCCCCTGGGCAGGAAACCTCCAAGAGACCCAGTACTTC.

This clonotype was counted a few times. The chain carries TRBV5-1 and TRBJ2-7; 10 positions agree with TRBD2. CDR3 length: 14 residues. The germline gives CDR1 SGHRS, CDR2 YFSETQ. V lost 2 bases to trimming and J lost 7 bases; unmatched junction nucleotides: 6. The CDR3 DNA reads as TGCGCCAGCAGCTTAGCTAGCGGGAGTAATGAGCAGTACTTC. Translated, it gives CASSLASGSNEQYF.

This clonotype was seen more than once but under ten times. V usage is TRBV4-1 and J usage is TRBJ2-7; D is uncertain. Trimming cost V 0 bases and J 7 bases, with 19 bases left between them. Germline lookup yields CDR1 MGHRA and CDR2 YSYEKL. The CDR3 has 16 residues. CDR3 loop: CASSQDLLRSPVEQYF. As DNA, the CDR3 is TGCGCCAGCAGCCAAGACCTACTACGGTCCCCAGTGGAGCAGTACTTC.

This clonotype was counted ten times or more. This chain links TRBV15 with TRBJ2-3; D ambiguous. Germline CDR1 and CDR2: LNHNV and YYDKDF (reference sequence). The germline V and J ends were trimmed by 0 bases and 4 bases, with 11 bases remaining between them. The CDR3 has 15 residues. The CDR3 DNA reads TGTGCCACCAGCAGAGATACCTCGGGTGCAGATACGCAGTATTTT. It encodes CATSRDTSGADTQYF.

The chain recombines TRBV7-2 with TRBJ2-5; 9 positions match TRBD2. The CDR3 extends over 16 amino acids. The ends lost 3 bases at V and 4 bases at J; junction bases unmatched: 9. Germline CDR1 SGHTA, CDR2 FQGNSA. The CDR3 spells CASSFGGGGAGETQYF. In DNA, the CDR3 is TGTGCCAGCAGCTTTGGGGGCGGGGGGGCCGGAGAGACCCAGTACTTC.

The table lists this clonotype with many counts. The chain links TRBV4-3 to TRBJ1-1, with a weak D call TRBD1 (6 bases). V gave up 0 bases and J gave up 1 base, with 15 bases separating them. There are 17 residues in the CDR3. CDR1 and CDR2 (germline): LGHNA, YSLEER. The CDR3 DNA is TGCGCCAGCAGCCAAGATACAGGGTCTCTGGGGAACACTGAAGCTTTCTTT. As protein: CASSQDTGSLGNTEAFF.

In this sample, this clonotype turned up many times. The chain has TRBV7-9 and TRBJ2-3; tentatively, D is TRBD1 (6 bases). The CDR3 runs 14 residues. V gave up 4 bases and J gave up 7 bases, with 15 bases separating them. The germline gives CDR1 SEHNR, CDR2 FQNEAQ (reference sequence). Here the CDR3 reads CASSWDNGAHTQYF. The DNA for the CDR3 is TGTGCCAGCAGCTGGGACAACGGTGCGCATACGCAGTATTTT.

This chain uses TRBV5-1 with TRBJ2-1; 11 bases fit TRBD2. J lost 6 bases, V lost 2 bases, and 7 bases had no gene match. The CDR3 spans 16 residues. Germline loops: CDR1 SGHRS, CDR2 YFSETQ. CDR3 sequence (DNA): TGCGCCAGCAGCTTTGGAGTAGCGGGAGGGGCCAATGAGCAGTTCTTC. Its translation is CASSFGVAGGANEQFF. The full variable domain, rest sourced from reference TRBV5-1 and TRBJ2-1, is KAGVTQTPRYLIKTRGQQVTLSCSPISGHRSVSWYQQTPGQGLQFLFEYFSETQRNKGNFPGRFSGRQFSNSRSEMNVSTLELGDSALYLCASSFGVAGGANEQFFGPGTRLTVL.

This chain links TRBV2 with TRBJ2-5, with D perhaps TRBD2 (5 bases). CDR1 and CDR2 (germline): SNHLY, FYNNEI. The CDR3 spans 14 residues. V was trimmed by 2 bases and J by 5 bases, leaving 12 bases between them. In DNA, the CDR3 is TGTGCCAGCAGTGAATTTAGCGAGGAGGAGACCCAGTACTTC. It yields the protein CASSEFSEEETQYF.

In its sample, this clonotype was seen many times. The chain carries TRBV5-1 and TRBJ2-6; D unresolved. The CDR3 runs to 14 residues. Trimming took 7 bases from V and 2 from J, leaving 10 bases between them. Per germline, CDR1 SGHRS and CDR2 YFSETQ. CDR3 amino acids: CASAADTGANVLTF. As DNA, the CDR3 is TGCGCCAGCGCAGCTGATACTGGGGCCAACGTCCTGACTTTC.

This clonotype was seen repeatedly, ten times or more. This chain links TRBV12-3 or TRBV12-4 with TRBJ1-1; D remains unclear. The V gene lost 5 bases and the J gene lost 0 bases, with 7 bases spanning the gap. The length of the CDR3 is 13 residues. CDR3 DNA sequence: TGTGCCAGCAGTGTGTTGATGAACACTGAAGCTTTCTTT. Translation: CASSVLMNTEAFF.

This clonotype occurred many times. The chain has TRBV20-1 and TRBJ2-5; the D is unclear. Trimming removed 6 bases at V and 5 bases at J, with 16 bases between. From germline, CDR1 is DFQATT and CDR2 SNEGSKA (reference sequence). The CDR3 totals 13 residues. DNA for the CDR3: TGCAGTGCCCTTTCTCCTCTGGGGGAGACCCAGTACTTC. This codes for CSALSPLGETQYF.

This clonotype was detected a few times. The CDR3 reads CASRRGQGSYEQYF. CDR3 sequence (DNA): TGCGCCAGCCGCCGTGGGCAGGGATCCTACGAGCAGTACTTC. The chain recombines TRBV10-2 with TRBJ2-7; D is perhaps TRBD1 (5 bases). V dropped 8 bases and J dropped 1 base, with 15 bases sitting between them. This CDR3 contains 14 residues. Germline V gene lookup returns CDR1 WSHSY and CDR2 SAAADI.

A few counts support this clonotype. This rearrangement joins TRBV20-1 to TRBJ1-4; D uncertain. V was cut by 3 bases and J by 5 bases, with 7 bases left in between. Germline V gene data show CDR1 as DFQATT and CDR2 as SNEGSKA (reference sequence). The CDR3 has 12 amino acids. The CDR3 reads CSASVGNEKLFF. As DNA, the CDR3 is TGCAGTGCTAGTGTTGGGAATGAAAAACTGTTTTTT.

Comment on this clonotype: No conserved phenylalanine or tryptophan is present at the end of the CDR3, so a read error is the likely explanation. The rearrangement links TRBV9 to TRBJ1-2, with 8 bases identical to TRBD1. This CDR3 has 13 residues. The trim removed 4 bases at V and 7 bases at J, leaving 6 bases unmatched. Germline V gene sequence: CDR1 SGDLS, CDR2 YYNGEE. CDR3 residues: CASSPQGAGGYTL. CDR3 nucleotides: TGTGCCAGCAGCCCGCAGGGGGCCGGTGGCTACACCCTC.

This clonotype has just a few counts. The rearrangement joins TRBV6-1 to TRBJ2-1, with TRBD2 matching 8 bases. V trimming: 6 bases; J trimming: 1 base; junction bases outside the gene matches: 5. Germline values: CDR1 MNHNS, CDR2 SASEGT. The CDR3 contains 15 residues. The CDR3 DNA reads TGTGCCAGCAGGGAACTAGCGGCATCCTACAATGAGCAGTTCTTC. It specifies CASRELAASYNEQFF.

A remark on this clonotype: A much larger clone lies a single base off, so this may be a read error. The chain recombines TRBV20-1 with TRBJ1-4, with TRBD1 matching 10 bases. This CDR3 comprises 15 residues. The germline V gene encodes CDR1 DFQATT and CDR2 SNEGSKA (reference sequence). Here the CDR3 reads CCARLPGQGHEKLFF. Here the CDR3 DNA reads TGCTGTGCTAGACTCCCGGGACAGGGGCATGAAAAACTGTTTTTT.